The entry below gives a single T cell receptor (beta chain) sequence along with its context. The antigen it recognizes is unknown. Per-base quality was not reported, and no clone a single base away is much larger than it. The source of the sample is a study of T cell responses to AZD1222 COVID-19 vaccine (dated by TCRdb to about 2021). A note on the overall study: AZD1222 recipients whose second dose came at about 4 weeks and those whose second dose came at about 12 weeks were combined into one group, since spike-specific TCR depth and breadth did not differ between the two schedules. TCR sequencing covered some 240 trial participants: 207 given two doses of AZD1222 and about 26 given two doses of MenACWY control vaccine. Trial participants were enrolled by age into subgroups of 18-55, 56-69 and 70-plus years, and around 150, 29 and 61 TCR-sequenced participants, respectively, were included in these subgroups. Study-level results and caveats: Because no day 14 peak-response samples were available, repertoires were characterized only after the peak T cell response. A significant rise in spike-specific TCR breadth and depth was observed after two AZD1222 doses relative to day 0 and relative to MenACWY recipients. Most participants were white British and females outnumbered males, and the authors suggested that clonal diversity may have been underestimated. Reportedly, close to half of the unique spike-specific TCRs recognized epitopes lying outside the regions that are mutated in the B.1.351 and B.1.1.7 variants. Vaccine-associated CD4 TCRs spanned the whole spike protein, with dominant responses in regions 160-218 and 743-854. In the small 56-69-year group, the increase in depth fell short of significance, most likely because of low power. Conclusions about previously exposed vaccinees were limited because only 6 or 7 AZD1222 recipients were SARS-CoV-2 seropositive at baseline.

Here V drops 3 bases and J drops 7 bases, and the junction holds 2 bases not matched to any gene. The CDR1 and CDR2 encoded by the germline V gene (reference sequence) are MNHEY and SMNVEV. Measured from the cysteine to the phenylalanine, the CDR3 is 12 residues long. The entry retains the CDR3 DNA only, 36 bases that are in frame from base 1. The time point label, read with the paper, signifies: baseline before first vaccination. Vaccinee samples came from UK trials COV001 and COV002, including a single-blind randomized controlled phase 2/3 trial of AZD1222 (ChAdOx1 nCoV-19) in healthy adults. Trial participant PBMC samples were collected at day 0 and day 28 after the second dose for TCRbeta chain sequencing. The CDR3 regions of human TCRbeta chains were analyzed by immunosequencing. The paper's processing steps were these. TCRs in the repertoires were compared against a reference library of SARS-CoV-2-specific TCRs that had been generated with the MIRA antigen-specificity platform. Breadth was defined as the fraction of unique TCRs that were SARS-CoV-2-associated, and depth was defined as the fraction of total T cells that were SARS-CoV-2-associated. Using the MIRA data, every spike-specific TCR was mapped to the spike region that the TCR reacted to and assigned to either a CD4 or a CD8 class. Log10-transformed breadth and depth values were compared by one-way ANOVA with Sidak's multiple comparisons tests. In TCRdb, the immuneACCESS table is reduced to in-frame sequences with V and J assigned. These tables do not hold every clone; where another copy was compared, an unresolved V gene accounts for under half, and the others remain unexplained. The V and J calls and the clone size are those of that table, but D and trimming were determined from the DNA. Recorded for this sample are some 110,000 clones; roughly 84% of them occurred a single time. The ten most abundant clones make up 7.5% of the sample.

The source is an adult in good health. Recombination connected TRBV27 to TRBJ1-2, with 7 bases in between that match TRBD1. Source: peripheral blood, taken on day 0 of AZD1222 vaccination. In nucleotide form, the sequence is TGTGCCAGCAGTTTCCAGGGGGTTGGCTACACCTTC. Its protein is CASSFQGVGYTF.